The 24 T cell receptor beta chains presented below share a single source sample, sequenced in a study of blood T cell repertoires in COVID-19 (dated by TCRdb to the early 2020s). Receptor libraries were prepared by the immunoSEQ multiplex PCR assay. TCRdb took over this immuneACCESS table, retaining in-frame rearrangements with V and J assigned. Such tables are incomplete; in checked studies, under half of the missing clones stem from an unresolved V gene, and the remainder is unexplained. This sample is represented by about 300,000 clones; approximately 91% of them were singletons. The leading ten clones occupy about 1.7% of the sample. Sequenced input: PBMCs or T cells enriched from blood (not recorded which). The receptors stem from a woman in her 40s who had recovered from COVID-19.

This clone has only one observation. The chain combines TRBV10-3 with TRBJ1-1, with D perhaps TRBD1 (5 bases). The germline V gene has CDR1 ENHRY and CDR2 SYGVKD. The CDR3 length is 11 residues. Trimming removed 6 bases from V and 8 bases from J, with 10 bases in between. The CDR3 DNA is TGTGCCATCAGGGGTCCAGGGGAAGCTTTCTTT. This encodes CAIRGPGEAFF.

The sample holds a few counts of this clone. The chain carries TRBV29-1 and TRBJ1-2; D remains ambiguous. Germline V lookup: CDR1 SQVTM, CDR2 ANQGSEA. The ends were cut back, 7 bases at V and 3 bases at J, with 15 bases in the middle. The CDR3 extends over 13 amino acids. DNA for the CDR3: TGCAGCGCCTTTTCGGTCACCGACTATGGCTACACCTTC. This gives the protein CSAFSVTDYGYTF.

The rearrangement links TRBV7-9 to TRBJ2-2, with D tentatively TRBD2 (5 bases). Trimming cost V 5 bases and J 5 bases, with 12 bases left between them. This CDR3 comprises 14 residues. From germline, CDR1 is SEHNR and CDR2 FQNEAQ (reference sequence). CDR3 sequence: CASSPREQTGELFF. For the CDR3, the DNA is TGTGCCAGCAGCCCCCGGGAACAAACCGGGGAGCTGTTTTTT.

This chain connects TRBV7-3 to TRBJ2-3, with a tentative D call TRBD2 (6 bases). This CDR3 is 14 amino acids long. Germline loops: CDR1 SGHTA, CDR2 FQGTGA. The germline V and J ends were trimmed by 5 bases and 1 base, with 10 bases remaining between them. Here the CDR3 reads CASSRDSRTDTQYF. CDR3 DNA sequence: TGTGCCAGCAGCCGGGACTCGCGCACAGATACGCAGTATTTT. The whole variable domain, remainder taken from reference TRBV7-3 and TRBJ2-3, is GAGVSQTPSNKVTEKGKYVELRCDPISGHTALYWYRQSLGQGPEFLIYFQGTGAADDSGLPNDRFFAVRPEGSVSTLKIQRTERGDSAVYLCASSRDSRTDTQYFGPGTRLTVL.

This chain connects TRBV4-1 to TRBJ2-6, with D perhaps matching TRBD1 (5 bases). V was pared by 5 bases and J by 0 bases, with 8 bases between. Germline V gives CDR1 MGHRA, CDR2 YSYEKL. The CDR3 runs 15 residues. The chain's CDR3 is CASSKTDSGANVLTF. CDR3 sequence (DNA): TGCGCCAGCAGCAAGACAGACTCTGGGGCCAACGTCCTGACTTTC.

CDR3 in DNA: TGTGCCAGCAGCTTGGACGGGACAGTAACTGAAAAACTGTTTTTT. It is translated as CASSLDGTVTEKLFF. This chain joins TRBV5-5 and TRBJ1-4, with 7 positions matching TRBD1. This CDR3 is 15 amino acids long. Germline V gene data show CDR1 as SGHKS and CDR2 as YYEKEE (reference sequence). The J segment lost 7 bases and the V segment lost 0 bases, leaving 6 bases of the junction unmatched. The complete variable domain, with remaining parts taken from reference TRBV5-5 and TRBJ1-4, reads DAGVTQSPTHLIKTRGQQVTLRCSPISGHKSVSWYQQVLGQGPQFIFQYYEKEERGRGNFPDRFSARQFPNYSSELNVNALLLGDSALYLCASSLDGTVTEKLFFGSGTQLSVL.

The chain combines TRBV5-1 with TRBJ1-2; TRBD1 matches at 10 bases. J lost 6 bases, V lost 3 bases, and 8 bases had no gene match. The CDR3 has 15 amino acids. In germline, CDR1 is SGHRS, CDR2 YFSETQ. As DNA, the CDR3 is TGCGCCAGCAGCTCTAATGCAGGACAGGGGGATGGCTACACCTTC. Amino acids: CASSSNAGQGDGYTF.

The chain has TRBV7-9 and TRBJ2-5; D ambiguous. V was trimmed by 4 bases and J by 4 bases, leaving 19 bases between them. Germline V gene lookup returns CDR1 SEHNR and CDR2 FQNEAQ (reference sequence). The CDR3 has 16 residues. Here the CDR3 reads CASSSPWSRGTETQYF. Here the CDR3 DNA reads TGTGCCAGCAGCTCACCTTGGAGCCGAGGTACAGAGACCCAGTACTTC.

This clone occurred a few times. The V and J genes are TRBV2 and TRBJ2-7, with D possibly matching TRBD2 (5 bases). V was pared by 9 bases and J by 6 bases, with 15 bases between. CDR1 is SNHLY, CDR2 FYNNEI, per germline. There are 12 residues in the CDR3. The CDR3 coding sequence is TGTGCCAGTCTTCCGCAGGCGGGCGAGCAGTACTTC. Translating gives CASLPQAGEQYF.

This clone has a single count. The CDR3 loop reads CASSPGGSGNTIYF. CDR3 DNA sequence: TGCGCCAGCAGCCCCGGAGGCTCTGGAAACACCATATATTTT. This sequence joins TRBV5-1 and TRBJ1-3, with D hard to call. Per the germline V gene, CDR1 is SGHRS and CDR2 is YFSETQ. Trimming pared 4 bases from V and 0 bases from J, leaving 8 bases between. The CDR3 is made up of 14 amino acids.

The J gene is TRBJ2-3, the V gene TRBV7-2; no clear D gene. The CDR3 consists of 16 residues. The germline CDR1 and CDR2 sequences are SGHTA and FQGNSA. V was shortened by 1 base and J by 0 bases, with 11 bases between the two germline ends. The CDR3 sequence is CASSLDAFTSTDTQYF. The CDR3 DNA is TGTGCCAGCAGCTTAGACGCCTTCACAAGCACAGATACGCAGTATTTT.

The chain combines TRBV11-1 with TRBJ2-3; D is perhaps TRBD2 (5 bases). Germline V gene data show CDR1 as SGHAT and CDR2 as FQDESV (reference sequence). The CDR3 totals 17 residues. V was trimmed by 0 bases and J by 0 bases, leaving 13 bases between them. The CDR3 coding sequence is TGTGCCAGCAGCTTAGCGTTTTCTAGCCGGAGCACAGATACGCAGTATTTT. As protein: CASSLAFSSRSTDTQYF.

V usage is TRBV19 and J usage is TRBJ2-1; D is perhaps TRBD1 (5 bases). V was pared by 2 bases and J by 0 bases, with 11 bases between. This CDR3 region has 16 residues. Germline V gives CDR1 LNHDA, CDR2 SQIVND (reference sequence). As DNA, the CDR3 is TGTGCCAGTAGTATAATCGCAGGGCGCTCCTACAATGAGCAGTTCTTC. Translation gives CASSIIAGRSYNEQFF.

V gene TRBV7-2 combines with J gene TRBJ2-7, with 7 bases identical to TRBD1. This CDR3 is 14 amino acids long. V was clipped by 5 bases and J by 2 bases; unmatched bases: 6. Germline V gene data show CDR1 as SGHTA and CDR2 as FQGNSA. The CDR3 reads CASSTRQGPYEQYF. CDR3 in DNA: TGTGCCAGCAGCACTCGACAGGGTCCCTACGAGCAGTACTTC.

The chain joins TRBV11-1 to TRBJ2-1, with 7 bases fitting TRBD2. Trimming cost V 7 bases and J 9 bases; bases outside gene matches: 12. The CDR3 covers 14 residues. Germline V CDR1 and CDR2: SGHAT, FQDESV (reference sequence). CDR3 loop: CASTRDAGVGEQFF. CDR3 DNA: TGTGCCAGCACCCGGGACGCGGGGGTGGGTGAGCAGTTCTTC.

With regard to this clone: The junction and the germline gene differ at one end; a read error may be behind it. This chain uses TRBV10-2 with TRBJ1-1; no clear D. CDR3 length: 13 residues. In germline, CDR1 is WSHSY, CDR2 SAAADI. DNA of the CDR3: TGCGCCAGCAGGGAGTTAGGGAGGGATGAAGCTTTCTTT. This gives the protein CASRELGRDEAFF.

V usage is TRBV20-1 and J usage is TRBJ1-3, with D possibly being TRBD1 (5 bases). Looked up from germline, CDR1 is DFQATT and CDR2 is SNEGSKA (reference sequence). This CDR3 has 15 residues. Trimming removed 3 bases at V and 0 bases at J, with 12 bases between. The CDR3 nucleotides read TGCAGTGCTAGTAACGGCAGGGACTCTGGAAACACCATATATTTT. It translates to CSASNGRDSGNTIYF.

J is TRBJ2-2 and V is TRBV5-4; unclear D gene. Germline CDR1 and CDR2: SGHNT and YYREEE (reference sequence). The CDR3 has 15 residues. V was shortened by 2 bases and J by 3 bases, with 11 bases between the two germline ends. The DNA for the CDR3 is TGTGCCAGCAGCTTACGTGGAGACTACACCGGGGAGCTGTTTTTT. Protein sequence: CASSLRGDYTGELFF.

The chain is built from TRBV28 and TRBJ1-2; D may be TRBD1 (5 bases). Germline V gene sequence: CDR1 MDHEN, CDR2 SYDVKM. The V gene lost 5 bases and the J gene lost 6 bases, with 13 bases spanning the gap. This CDR3 comprises 13 residues. The CDR3: CASSPRATNGYTF. The CDR3 nucleotides read TGTGCCAGCAGTCCCAGGGCGACCAATGGCTACACCTTC.

This clone was counted a few times. The chain joins TRBV6-2 or TRBV6-3 to TRBJ2-1; TRBD1 agrees at 8 bases. The V and J ends lost 5 bases and 1 base, in that order; junction bases with no gene match: 7. Germline V CDR1 and CDR2: MNHEY, SVGEGT. This CDR3 comprises 16 residues. The CDR3 here is CASSDRQGKSYNEQFF. As DNA, the CDR3 is TGTGCCAGCAGTGACAGACAGGGGAAGTCCTACAATGAGCAGTTCTTC.

In the case of this clone: Within the sample, other DNA sequences also encode this same CDR3. This CDR3 reads CASSFGDRNTEAFF. The CDR3 bases are TGCGCCAGCAGCTTCGGTGACAGAAACACTGAAGCTTTCTTT. V usage is TRBV5-1 and J usage is TRBJ1-1, with D possibly matching TRBD1 (5 bases). Germline V gene sequence: CDR1 SGHRS, CDR2 YFSETQ. V gave up 2 bases and J gave up 2 bases, with 10 bases separating them. The CDR3 length is 14 residues.

The chain is built from TRBV30 and TRBJ1-3; 8 bases align to TRBD1. This CDR3 comprises 13 residues. After removal of 5 bases from V and 4 bases from J, the junction contained 4 bases not matched to a gene. Germline V gives CDR1 GTSNPN, CDR2 SVGIG (reference sequence). CDR3 in amino acids: CAWDRTGGNTIYF. For the CDR3, the DNA is TGTGCCTGGGACAGGACAGGGGGAAACACCATATATTTT.

V usage is TRBV3-1 (or the pseudogene TRBV3-2) and J usage is TRBJ2-2, with 11 bases lining up with TRBD2. V was pared by 3 bases and J by 2 bases, with 2 bases of the junction left unmatched. Germline V CDR1 and CDR2: LGHDT, YNNKEL (reference sequence). The length of the CDR3 is 16 residues. The CDR3 loop is CASSHLAGGNTGELFF. The DNA for the CDR3 is TGTGCCAGCAGCCACCTAGCGGGGGGCAACACCGGGGAGCTGTTTTTT.

The chain couples TRBV4-1 to TRBJ1-4; 11 nucleotides align to TRBD1. Unmatched junction bases numbered 12, after V lost 4 bases and J lost 11 bases. The CDR3 is made up of 16 amino acids. CDR1 and CDR2 (germline): MGHRA, YSYEKL. The CDR3 region has the DNA TGCGCCAGCAGCCCAGTACCGAGGACAGGGGGCCCGAAACTGTTTTTT. Its protein product is CASSPVPRTGGPKLFF.